This section outlines one T cell receptor (beta chain) sequence together with its context. This clone's antigen is unknown. Per-nucleotide qualities are absent, and no much larger clonotype sits a single base away. TCRbeta CDR3 regions were amplified from genomic DNA using the immunoSEQ Assay, a bias-controlled multiplex PCR. On the study's bioinformatics: Nucleated cell counts per sample were estimated from amplification of reference gene primers within the assay. To quantify the absolute abundance of each unique TCRbeta CDR3 rearrangement, sequence reads were collapsed and filtered. Productive Simpson clonality was computed per sample as the square root of Simpson's diversity index over productive rearrangements. As stored in TCRdb, this immuneACCESS dataset retains in-frame rearrangements with V and J assigned. A fraction of the clones does not appear; measured against another copy, unresolved V genes explain less than half of the discrepancy, and the remainder lacks a known reason. Clone size and the V and J calls come from that table; the DNA yielded D and trimming. The sample table contains 100,000 to 130,000 clones; only one count was recorded for roughly 88% of them. About 2.2% of the sample lies in the top ten.

This sample is drawn from a study of blood T cell repertoires in COVID-19 (dated by TCRdb to 2019 to 2021). A note on the overall study: Collaborator samples came from the United States, Italy and Spain and covered acute and convalescent phases of COVID-19. The prospective study material was composed of cDNA or gDNA derived from T cells, B-cell-depleted T cells, or PBMCs. Deeply sampled blood TCRbeta repertoires from subjects exposed to, actively infected with, or recovered from COVID-19 were included in the dataset. A freely available public database, intended as a resource for researchers studying the immune response to SARS-CoV-2, is where the repertoires were released. The samples were drawn from the first 160 participants of the ongoing ImmuneRACE study and from 1,254 subjects provided by 6 global collaborators. Nearly every sample came with metadata listing a de-identified subject ID, COVID-19 status, age in years and sex. Where available, HLA class I and class II types were obtained from metadata supplied by the sample provider rather than from assay-based typing. The research as a whole found: Clinical and demographic metadata were provided uncurated, with the amount varying by source and participant.

Each collaborating institution followed its own protocols to collect whole blood in K2EDTA tubes. For TCRbeta analysis, collaborators shipped samples in one of three forms: frozen whole blood, isolated PBMCs, or DNA extracted from either of those sample types. V is reduced by 6 bases and J by 5 bases, leaving a spacing of 13 bases between them. The CDR3, cysteine through phenylalanine, is 13 amino acids long. The entry retains the CDR3 DNA only, 39 bases that are in frame from base 1. Per the germline V gene (reference sequence), LGHDT is the CDR1 and YNNKEL is the CDR2. Rearrangement joined TRBV3-1 (or the pseudogene TRBV3-2) to TRBJ2-5; perhaps TRBD2 is the D gene, with 6 bases matching. This TCR was recovered from a human donor in a cohort sampled during active COVID-19. Sequencing input: peripheral blood. The DNA reads as follows: TGTGCCAGCAGGGGACTCGTTATGGAGACCCAGTACTTC. This translates into CASRGLVMETQYF.